This TCR beta chain was identified during a study of cytomegalovirus exposure and HLA in healthy donors. Study outcomes and limitations: It emerged from a later analysis that several of the most significant clusters appeared to be linked to common viral pathogens. The authors excluded some V segments, including TRBV6-2 and TRBV6-3, as indistinguishable. In a later analysis, at a false discovery rate of 0.05, 15,000 to 20,000 TCR beta sequences were associated with HLA alleles. Across all donors, roughly uniform sequencing depth was an assumption of the presence/absence analyses.

A multiplex PCR was run with 60 Vbeta primers and 13 Jbeta primers. Clones were read by immunoSEQ multiplex PCR, and TCRdb kept only the in-frame ones, dropping some. The profile covers over 95,000 clones, with less than 80% appearing a single time and about 2% taken by the ten largest. Germline V lookup: CDR1 LNHDA, CDR2 SQIVND (reference sequence). The ends lost 5 bases at V and 8 bases at J; junction bases unmatched: 11. The CDR3 spans 15 residues. Concerning this clone itself: The antigen remains undetermined.

This rearrangement joins TRBV19 to TRBJ2-4, with 8 bases lining up with TRBD2. Sample: PBMCs. The sequence derives from a man in his forties in good health and CMV-seronegative. The CDR3 DNA is TGTGCCAGTAGTGGCGGACGGGGGGGTGGGGACATTCAGTACTTC. The encoded protein is CASSGGRGGGDIQYF.